The 27 T cell receptor beta chains below come from one sample, sequenced in a study of cytomegalovirus exposure and HLA in healthy donors. The primer mix had 60 Vbeta and 13 Jbeta primers. Using immunoSEQ multiplex PCR, the repertoire was profiled, and TCRdb retains in-frame clones only, with some absent. The sample gives around 120,000 clones, roughly four fifths of which show up once; around 1.8% is in the top ten. Sequencing was done on a sample of PBMCs. These TCRs come from a woman between 45 and 60 years old in good health and CMV-seronegative.

This rearrangement joins TRBV15 to TRBJ2-7; 8 nucleotides align to TRBD1. Germline V CDR1 and CDR2: LNHNV, YYDKDF (reference sequence). CDR3 length: 15 residues. V dropped 2 bases and J dropped 7; count of bases not matched to a gene: 10. The CDR3 DNA follows: TGTGCCACCAGCAGACGGACAGGGAGCTGGTGGGAGCAGTACGTC. It codes for CATSRRTGSWWEQYV.

The V gene is TRBV7-9, the J gene TRBJ1-1, with D perhaps TRBD1 (5 bases). The CDR3 spans 16 residues. Germline assignment: CDR1 SEHNR and CDR2 FQNEAQ (reference sequence). Trimming left V 8 bases short and J 5 bases short, with 24 bases between. The CDR3 sequence: CASEGRVGGEKTEAFF. CDR3 DNA: TGTGCCAGCGAGGGACGGGTGGGGGGGGAAAAGACTGAAGCTTTCTTT.

The chain combines TRBV5-4 with TRBJ2-7; possible D gene TRBD2, 6 bases. V was shortened by 4 bases and J by 0 bases, with 14 bases between the two germline ends. The CDR3 contains 15 residues. Germline V gene sequence: CDR1 SGHNT, CDR2 YYREEE (reference sequence). CDR3 in DNA: TGTGCCAGCAGCGCGATGTCTAGCGTCTCCTACGAGCAGTACTTC. It specifies CASSAMSSVSYEQYF.

This chain's CDR3 is CSVQRTRGLYEQYF. CDR3 nucleotides: TGCAGCGTTCAAAGGACAAGGGGGTTGTACGAGCAGTACTTC. The chain recombines TRBV29-1 with TRBJ2-7, with D perhaps matching TRBD1 (6 bases). The CDR3 has 14 amino acids. Trimming removed 5 bases from V and 4 bases from J, with 18 bases in between. Germline CDR1 and CDR2: SQVTM and ANQGSEA.

The rearrangement uses TRBV5-5 and TRBJ2-5, with TRBD1 identical over 8 bases. The junction had 11 bases not matched to a gene; V was cut back by 6 bases and J by 1 base. From germline, CDR1 is SGHKS and CDR2 YYEKEE (reference sequence). The length of the CDR3 is 16 residues. CDR3 bases: TGTGCCAGCATCGAAAGAGGGACAGGACCCCAAGAGACCCAGTACTTC. Translating gives CASIERGTGPQETQYF.

J is TRBJ2-7 and V is TRBV28; 8 bases are shared with TRBD1. V lost 6 bases, J lost 7 bases, and 11 bases stayed unmatched. The length of the CDR3 is 14 residues. Germline V CDR1 and CDR2: MDHEN, SYDVKM. The CDR3: CASRVGTGPLEQYF. CDR3 sequence (DNA): TGTGCCAGCAGAGTAGGGACAGGCCCTCTGGAGCAGTACTTC.

This CDR3 is CASSPRRGGRGADTQYF. The CDR3 DNA reads as TGTGCCAGCAGCCCCCGGCGGGGCGGGAGGGGGGCAGATACGCAGTATTTT. The chain has TRBV7-9 and TRBJ2-3; 9 bases match TRBD2. The ends lost 5 bases at V and 4 bases at J; junction bases unmatched: 13. Germline V lookup: CDR1 SEHNR, CDR2 FQNEAQ (reference sequence). The CDR3 runs to 17 residues.

The gene calls are TRBV7-6 and TRBJ1-1; D may be TRBD1 (5 bases). Trimming shortened V by 3 bases and J by 3 bases, and 11 bases separated the two germline ends. There are 14 residues in the CDR3. Germline CDR1 SGHVS, CDR2 FNYEAQ. CDR3 sequence reads: CASSLSREDTEAFF. Here the CDR3 DNA reads TGTGCCAGCAGCTTGAGCAGGGAAGACACTGAAGCTTTCTTT. Full variable domain (remainder filled in from reference TRBV7-6 and TRBJ1-1): GAGVSQSPRYKVTKRGQDVALRCDPISGHVSLYWYRQALGQGPEFLTYFNYEAQQDKSGLPNDRFSAERPEGSISTLTIQRTEQRDSAMYRCASSLSREDTEAFFGQGTRLTVV.

The genes are TRBV13 and TRBJ2-1, with TRBD2 matching over 10 bases. The CDR3 contains 14 residues. V lost 5 bases and J lost 5; bases outside the gene matches: 3. Per the germline V gene, CDR1 is PRHDT and CDR2 is FYEKMQ (reference sequence). CDR3 bases: TGTGCCAGCAGCGAAGGGACTAGCGACAATGAGCAGTTCTTC. Translation gives CASSEGTSDNEQFF.

The chain couples TRBV5-1 to TRBJ2-7, with 11 bases identical to TRBD2. V lost 9 bases to trimming and J lost 6 bases; unmatched junction nucleotides: 17. Germline values: CDR1 SGHRS, CDR2 YFSETQ. This CDR3 region has 16 residues. The chain's CDR3 is CATHLSELAGVCEQYF. The CDR3 DNA is TGCGCCACTCACCTCTCCGAACTAGCGGGAGTTTGCGAGCAGTACTTC.

CDR3 DNA sequence: TGCGCCAGCAGCTTGGCCGGTCAGGGGGCGGCTGAAGCTTTCTTT. Translated: CASSLAGQGAAEAFF. The chain uses TRBV5-1 and TRBJ1-1, with 8 bases that match TRBD1. The CDR3 spans 15 residues. Germline values: CDR1 SGHRS, CDR2 YFSETQ. Losses at the gene ends were 0 bases for V and 6 bases for J; bases not matched to a gene: 7. Together with reference TRBV5-1 and TRBJ1-1, the CDR3 gives the full variable domain: KAGVTQTPRYLIKTRGQQVTLSCSPISGHRSVSWYQQTPGQGLQFLFEYFSETQRNKGNFPGRFSGRQFSNSRSEMNVSTLELGDSALYLCASSLAGQGAAEAFFGQGTRLTVV.

The sample holds a few counts of this clone. The V gene is TRBV5-6, the J gene TRBJ2-7; possibly TRBD2 for D (6 bases). CDR1 is SGHDT and CDR2 is YYEEEE in the germline V gene. There are 12 residues in the CDR3. Trimming took off 5 bases at V and 3 bases at J, with 9 bases between the two ends. CDR3 sequence reads: CASSWGDYEQYV. The DNA for the CDR3 is TGTGCCAGCAGTTGGGGGGACTACGAGCAGTACGTC.

This chain links TRBV2 with TRBJ1-2; 7 bases agree with TRBD1. The CDR3 is 14 residues long. The germline gives CDR1 SNHLY, CDR2 FYNNEI. V lost 6 bases and J lost 0; bases outside the gene matches: 4. CDR3 DNA: TGTGCCAGCAGGGGGACAGTTTCTAACTATGGCTACACCTTC. It translates to CASRGTVSNYGYTF.

The J gene is TRBJ2-2, the V gene TRBV7-9, with 10 nucleotides matching TRBD2. With V trimmed by 0 bases and J by 5 bases, 0 bases remained unmatched. Germline CDR1 and CDR2: SEHNR and FQNEAQ (reference sequence). CDR3 length: 15 amino acids. Here the CDR3 reads CASSLAGLATGELFF. The CDR3, as DNA: TGTGCCAGCAGCTTAGCGGGACTAGCGACCGGGGAGCTGTTTTTT.

The genes are TRBV28 and TRBJ2-3; 10 positions match TRBD2. The V and J ends lost 5 bases and 4 bases, in that order; junction bases with no gene match: 15. Germline lookup yields CDR1 MDHEN and CDR2 SYDVKM. The length of the CDR3 is 18 residues. In DNA, the CDR3 is TGTGCCAGCAGTCCCCCCCCAACATCTAGCGGGAGCCCAGATACGCAGTATTTT. Translated: CASSPPPTSSGSPDTQYF. Together with reference TRBV28 and TRBJ2-3, the CDR3 gives the full variable domain: DVKVTQSSRYLVKRTGEKVFLECVQDMDHENMFWYRQDPGLGLRLIYFSYDVKMKEKGDIPEGYSVSREKKERFSLILESASTNQTSMYLCASSPPPTSSGSPDTQYFGPGTRLTVL.

This clone came up many times. V is TRBV4-2 and J is TRBJ2-7, with D maybe TRBD1 (6 bases). Trimming shortened V by 0 bases and J by 0 bases, and 9 bases separated the two germline ends. This CDR3 region has 15 residues. Germline assignment: CDR1 LGHNA and CDR2 YNFKEQ. The CDR3 nucleotides read TGTGCCAGCAGCCAAGAGGACAGTTCCTCCTACGAGCAGTACTTC. This gives the protein CASSQEDSSSYEQYF.

For the CDR3, the DNA is TGTGCCAGCAGCCGTTGGGACAGACCCCAAGAGACCCAGTACTTC. It translates to CASSRWDRPQETQYF. The chain recombines TRBV7-8 with TRBJ2-5, with TRBD1 matching 7 bases. V shed 5 bases and J 1 base; nucleotides not matched to a gene: 7. This CDR3 spans 15 amino acids. Looked up from germline, CDR1 is SGHVS and CDR2 is FQNEAQ.

The chain carries TRBV7-2 and TRBJ1-4; possible D gene TRBD1, 5 bases. CDR1 is SGHTA and CDR2 is FQGNSA in the germline V gene. The V end was cut by 4 bases, the J end by 8 bases, with 11 bases between. The CDR3 totals 13 residues. The CDR3 coding sequence is TGTGCCAGCAGCTGGGGGGAAGGGGAAAAACTGTTTTTT. It encodes CASSWGEGEKLFF.

The genes are TRBV4-1 and TRBJ2-2; tentative D call: TRBD1 (7 bases). This CDR3 comprises 15 residues. Germline V gene data show CDR1 as MGHRA and CDR2 as YSYEKL. V was clipped by 5 bases and J by 4 bases, with 14 bases between them. The CDR3 loop is CASSERGRGTGELFF. DNA for the CDR3: TGCGCCAGCAGCGAAAGGGGGCGGGGCACCGGGGAGCTGTTTTTT.

This clone came up once. The gene calls are TRBV12-5 and TRBJ1-2, with 7 bases identical to TRBD1. V dropped 0 bases and J dropped 4; count of bases not matched to a gene: 2. CDR3 size: 14 residues. CDR1 and CDR2 (germline): LGHNT, FRNRAP. CDR3 loop: CASGLVGGGYGYTF. The CDR3 DNA is TGTGCTAGTGGTTTGGTAGGGGGCGGCTATGGCTACACCTTC.

This sequence joins TRBV9 and TRBJ2-5, with D perhaps matching TRBD1 (6 bases). There are 13 residues in the CDR3. CDR1 and CDR2 (germline): SGDLS, YYNGEE. V lost 3 bases, J lost 5 bases, and 11 bases lay in between. The CDR3 reads CASSAARGETQYF. CDR3 nucleotides: TGTGCCAGCAGCGCGGCAAGGGGGGAGACCCAGTACTTC.

The chain combines TRBV7-9 with TRBJ1-2; D gene uncertain. CDR3 size: 15 residues. Germline CDR1 is SEHNR and CDR2 is FQNEAQ (reference sequence). With 2 bases removed from V and 5 bases from J, the gap between germline ends came to 15 bases. CDR3 region: CASSLISGTPYGYTF. CDR3 in DNA: TGTGCCAGCAGCTTAATATCAGGAACCCCTTATGGCTACACCTTC.

The chain uses TRBV7-9 and TRBJ2-7, with TRBD2 matching over 13 bases. The CDR3 has 19 residues. The J segment lost 0 bases and the V segment lost 1 base, leaving 9 bases of the junction unmatched. CDR1 and CDR2 (germline): SEHNR, FQNEAQ (reference sequence). The CDR3 spells CASSLVGRGLAGRSYEQYV. The DNA of the CDR3 is TGTGCCAGCAGCTTAGTAGGCCGGGGACTAGCGGGGCGCTCCTACGAGCAGTACGTC.

J is TRBJ2-2 and V is TRBV5-4; 10 nucleotides line up with TRBD2. Germline-derived CDR1 and CDR2 are SGHNT and YYREEE (reference sequence). The CDR3 spans 15 residues. The V segment lost 0 bases and the J segment 8 bases; nucleotides outside the gene matches: 4. The CDR3 DNA follows: TGTGCCAGCAGCTTGGCCACTAGCGGGATGGGGGAGCTGTTTTTT. Translation: CASSLATSGMGELFF.

The chain has TRBV5-6 and TRBJ1-2; D uncertain. CDR3 length: 15 residues. The ends were cut back, 0 bases at V and 4 bases at J, with 13 bases in the middle. CDR1 SGHDT and CDR2 YYEEEE come from the germline V gene. CDR3 nucleotides: TGTGCCAGCAGCTTGGGGGTACGAGGGAGCTATGGCTACACCTTC. Amino acids: CASSLGVRGSYGYTF.

This chain connects TRBV7-9 to TRBJ1-4; 11 bases align to TRBD1. J lost 6 bases, V lost 5 bases, and 2 bases had no gene match. CDR3 length equals 14 residues. Germline CDR1 and CDR2: SEHNR and FQNEAQ (reference sequence). For the CDR3, the DNA is TGTGCCAGCAGCAGGGACAGGGGGGATGAAAAACTGTTTTTT. Encoded protein: CASSRDRGDEKLFF.

V usage is TRBV2 and J usage is TRBJ2-3; 11 bases align to TRBD2. This CDR3 has 15 amino acids. The germline gives CDR1 SNHLY, CDR2 FYNNEI. V gave up 6 bases and J gave up 1 base; unmatched junction bases: 3. The DNA for the CDR3 is TGTGCCAGCAGGATACTAGCGGGAGGCACAGATACGCAGTATTTT. This gives the protein CASRILAGGTDTQYF.